This TCR beta chain was observed in a study of blood T cell repertoires in COVID-19. The CDR3 has 15 amino acids. V shed 4 bases and J 1 base; nucleotides not matched to a gene: 4. CDR1 is KGHDR and CDR2 is SFDVKD in the germline V gene. Only in-frame clones appear in the TCRdb table, and some are missing; sequencing was by immunoSEQ multiplex PCR. The sample yields 150,000 to 200,000 clones, around 82% seen once. The chain recombines TRBV24-1 with TRBJ2-5; TRBD2 aligns across 8 bases. The sample consisted of PBMCs or T cells enriched from blood (not recorded which). This clonotype originated in a woman in her forties or fifties with acute COVID-19. CDR3 in amino acids: CATSDQAGAQETQYF. The DNA of the CDR3 is TGTGCCACCAGTGACCAAGCGGGGGCCCAAGAGACCCAGTACTTC.